These T cell receptor beta chains were read from a single sample in a study of blood T cell repertoires in COVID-19. Here immunoSEQ multiplex PCR was the method, and the copy in TCRdb shows in-frame clones only, minus some. The sample consists of 200,000 to 250,000 clones, roughly 82% of them appearing once. What was sequenced was peripheral blood. The receptor set was obtained from a woman in her thirties or forties with acute or convalescent COVID-19. CDR3s include the opening cysteine and the closing phenylalanine or tryptophan. D genes are given only for firm matches. Where a row states a size, it is once, few, many or the class of an expanded clone; other rows omit it.

CDR3 length: 17; D gene: TRBD2; J gene: TRBJ2-5; V gene: TRBV11-2; clone size: -; CDR3 DNA: TGTGCCAGCAGCCCCAGCGGACTAGCGGAGATTCCAGAGACCCAGTACTTC; CDR3 protein: CASSPSGLAEIPETQYF
CDR3 length: 17; D gene: -; J gene: TRBJ2-1; V gene: TRBV30; clone size: -; CDR3 DNA: TGTGCCTGGAGTGTATCAGCGACTCAACCCCCATACAATGAGCAGTTCTTC; CDR3 protein: CAWSVSATQPPYNEQFF
CDR3 length: 18; D gene: TRBD1; J gene: TRBJ1-1; V gene: TRBV25-1; clone size: -; CDR3 DNA: TGTGCCAGCAGTGAATTACCGGGACAGGGGGGATTGAACACTGAAGCTTTCTTT; CDR3 protein: CASSELPGQGGLNTEAFF
CDR3 length: 13; D gene: -; J gene: TRBJ2-7; V gene: TRBV6-5; clone size: -; CDR3 DNA: TGTGCCAGCAGCAGAAGTGTAGGAGGCGAGCAGTACTTC; CDR3 protein: CASSRSVGGEQYF
CDR3 length: 16; D gene: TRBD2; J gene: TRBJ2-1; V gene: TRBV9; clone size: -; CDR3 DNA: TGTGCCAGCAGCGTACCCCGGACTAGCGGGAGTACTGAGCAGTTCTTC; CDR3 protein: CASSVPRTSGSTEQFF
CDR3 length: 13; D gene: TRBD1; J gene: TRBJ1-2; V gene: TRBV30; clone size: -; CDR3 DNA: TGTGCCTGGAGTCTACAGGGGGCGAGGGGCTACACCTTC; CDR3 protein: CAWSLQGARGYTF
CDR3 length: 13; D gene: -; J gene: TRBJ1-4; V gene: TRBV9; clone size: once; CDR3 DNA: TGTGCCAGCAGCGTAGCTGGGACGGGGGGACTGTTTTTT; CDR3 protein: CASSVAGTGGLFF
CDR3 length: 15; D gene: TRBD2; J gene: TRBJ2-1; V gene: TRBV7-9; clone size: -; CDR3 DNA: TGTGCCAGCAGCTTAGCGGTTCCTAGCGGGCATGAGCAGTTCTTC; CDR3 protein: CASSLAVPSGHEQFF
CDR3 length: 14; D gene: -; J gene: TRBJ2-1; V gene: TRBV12-5; clone size: once; CDR3 DNA: TGTGCTAGTGGTCCCTCAGGCTTCTACAATGAGCAGTTCTTC; CDR3 protein: CASGPSGFYNEQFF
CDR3 length: 14; D gene: -; J gene: TRBJ2-2; V gene: TRBV14; clone size: -; CDR3 DNA: TGTGCCAGCAGCCAGGGGCTCCGCACCGGGGAGCTGTTTTTT; CDR3 protein: CASSQGLRTGELFF
CDR3 length: 15; D gene: TRBD2; J gene: TRBJ2-2; V gene: TRBV5-1; clone size: -; CDR3 DNA: TGCGCCAGCAGCTTGGCACTAGCGATGGTCGGGGAGCTGTTTTTT; CDR3 protein: CASSLALAMVGELFF
CDR3 length: 13; D gene: -; J gene: TRBJ2-2; V gene: TRBV29-1; clone size: -; CDR3 DNA: TGCAGCGCACCTAGCAGGAGCACCGGGGAGCTGTTTTTT; CDR3 protein: CSAPSRSTGELFF
CDR3 length: 13; D gene: TRBD2; J gene: TRBJ2-7; V gene: TRBV12-3/TRBV12-4; clone size: -; CDR3 DNA: TGTGCCAGCAGTTGGACTAGCGTCTACGAGCAGTACTTC; CDR3 protein: CASSWTSVYEQYF
CDR3 length: 15; D gene: -; J gene: TRBJ1-2; V gene: TRBV5-6; clone size: -; CDR3 DNA: TGTGCCAGCACCCTGCCTGGGGCGAGGAGCCATGGCTACACCTTC; CDR3 protein: CASTLPGARSHGYTF
CDR3 length: 15; D gene: -; J gene: TRBJ2-1; V gene: TRBV19; clone size: few; CDR3 DNA: TGTGCCAGTAGTATAGACGGTAGCTCCTACAATGAGCAGTTCTTC; CDR3 protein: CASSIDGSSYNEQFF
CDR3 length: 20; D gene: TRBD2; J gene: TRBJ2-3; V gene: TRBV7-6; clone size: -; CDR3 DNA: TGTGCCAGCAGCTTAGGACTAGCGGGGACGCCTTGGGTCAGCACAGATACGCAGTATTTT; CDR3 protein: CASSLGLAGTPWVSTDTQYF
CDR3 length: 16; D gene: TRBD2; J gene: TRBJ2-5; V gene: TRBV7-2; clone size: few; CDR3 DNA: TGTGCCAGCAGCGCTCAATTAGCGGGAGCGGGGGAGACCCAGTACTTC; CDR3 protein: CASSAQLAGAGETQYF
CDR3 length: 16; D gene: TRBD2; J gene: TRBJ2-1; V gene: TRBV3-1/TRBV3-2; clone size: -; CDR3 DNA: TGTGCCAGCAGCCAAATGGGACTAGCGGGGGGAATTGAGCAGTTCTTC; CDR3 protein: CASSQMGLAGGIEQFF
CDR3 length: 14; D gene: -; J gene: TRBJ1-1; V gene: TRBV30; clone size: -; CDR3 DNA: TGTGCCTGGAGGATCACAGGGCTGAACACTGAAGCTTTCTTT; CDR3 protein: CAWRITGLNTEAFF
CDR3 length: 17; D gene: -; J gene: TRBJ2-5; V gene: TRBV6-1; clone size: once; CDR3 DNA: TGTGCCAGCAGTGAAGCGTACACTCCAGGGGTGGAAGAGACCCAGTACTTC; CDR3 protein: CASSEAYTPGVEETQYF
CDR3 length: 16; D gene: TRBD1; J gene: TRBJ1-6; V gene: TRBV2; clone size: -; CDR3 DNA: TGTGCCAGCAGTGAATCAGGACAGGGGGCTAGTTCACCCCTCCACTTT; CDR3 protein: CASSESGQGASSPLHF
CDR3 length: 17; D gene: TRBD2; J gene: TRBJ2-1; V gene: TRBV27; clone size: -; CDR3 DNA: TGTGCCAGCAGTGTCACCCCCGGGACTAGCGGGAGTAATGAGCAGTTCTTC; CDR3 protein: CASSVTPGTSGSNEQFF
CDR3 length: 14; D gene: -; J gene: TRBJ1-1; V gene: TRBV24-1; clone size: -; CDR3 DNA: TGTGCCACCAGTGACCCGCGTATGAACACTGAAGCTTTCTTT; CDR3 protein: CATSDPRMNTEAFF
CDR3 length: 15; D gene: -; J gene: TRBJ1-1; V gene: TRBV5-6; clone size: -; CDR3 DNA: TGTGCCAGCACCCTGCGTCTGGGAGGGAACACTGAAGCTTTCTTT; CDR3 protein: CASTLRLGGNTEAFF
CDR3 length: 13; D gene: TRBD1; J gene: TRBJ2-7; V gene: TRBV27; clone size: -; CDR3 DNA: TGTGCCAGTTCGGACAGGCCTACCTACGAGCAGTACTTC; CDR3 protein: CASSDRPTYEQYF
CDR3 length: 16; D gene: -; J gene: TRBJ2-6; V gene: TRBV5-1; clone size: many; CDR3 DNA: TGCGCCAGCAGCTTGCCGAGTCTGGCTGGGGCCAACGTCCTGACTTTC; CDR3 protein: CASSLPSLAGANVLTF
CDR3 length: 15; D gene: -; J gene: TRBJ2-1; V gene: TRBV5-6; clone size: few; CDR3 DNA: TGTGCCAGCAGCCCCACCTCGGTCATTAACAATGAGCAGTTCTTC; CDR3 protein: CASSPTSVINNEQFF
CDR3 length: 18; D gene: -; J gene: TRBJ1-3; V gene: TRBV29-1; clone size: -; CDR3 DNA: TGCAGCGTTGAAGCTTGGAGTCGGGGGGCAAGCTCTGGAAACACCATATATTTT; CDR3 protein: CSVEAWSRGASSGNTIYF
CDR3 length: 17; D gene: -; J gene: TRBJ1-2; V gene: TRBV5-5; clone size: few; CDR3 DNA: TGTGCCAGCAGCTTGGGGAGGGGCGACCTCGCGGGGAGTGGCTACACCTTC; CDR3 protein: CASSLGRGDLAGSGYTF
CDR3 length: 14; D gene: -; J gene: TRBJ1-2; V gene: TRBV6-5; clone size: -; CDR3 DNA: TGTGCCAGCACCCAAGACAGGCGGTCCTATGGCTACACCTTC; CDR3 protein: CASTQDRRSYGYTF
CDR3 length: 15; D gene: TRBD2; J gene: TRBJ2-7; V gene: TRBV7-3; clone size: -; CDR3 DNA: TGTGCCAGCAGCTTAAGGTCGGGGGGGCCCTACGAGCAGTACTTC; CDR3 protein: CASSLRSGGPYEQYF
CDR3 length: 15; D gene: TRBD1; J gene: TRBJ1-6; V gene: TRBV20-1; clone size: -; CDR3 DNA: TGCAGTGCTAGTATACCGGGGACAGGGGATTCACCCCTCCACTTT; CDR3 protein: CSASIPGTGDSPLHF